The T cell receptor beta chain described here comes from a study of T-cell memory formation after mild COVID-19. Study-wide results and limits: Proof of SARS-CoV-2 specificity was absent for the second-wave clones that crested on day 37.

From the 5' RACE reads, TCRdb called clonotypes with MiXCR, one entry per CDR3 protein. The sample contains about 410,000 distinct CDR3 sequences, 20% to 30% of which appear only once. This clonotype was counted between two and nine times. No antigen is known for it. CDR1 and CDR2 from the germline V gene are MGHRA and YSYEKL. This CDR3 comprises 13 residues. Trimming pared 4 bases from V and 10 bases from J, leaving 11 bases between. This receptor was identified in an adult woman who had mild COVID-19 (a few samples of this study predate the infection). Cell type and time point are not known. What was sequenced was PBMCs or a T cell subset sorted from them (not recorded which). The genes are TRBV4-1 and TRBJ1-6; no clear D gene. The CDR3 nucleotides are TGCGCCAGCAGCCTCGAAAGCGGCTCACCCCTCCACTTT. Translated, it gives CASSLESGSPLHF.